The present T cell receptor beta chain was sequenced within a study of T cell changes during pregnancy in multiple sclerosis. Germline V gene lookup returns CDR1 SNHLY and CDR2 FYNNEI. Trimming took 8 bases from V and 3 from J; bases not matched to a gene: 2. The CDR3 contains 14 residues. The protocol was immunoSEQ multiplex PCR, while the TCRdb copy is restricted to in-frame clones and leaves out a portion. The sample consists of 55,000 to 70,000 clones, about nine tenths of them appearing once. The TCR sequence derives from a female donor with multiple sclerosis, enrolled in a pregnancy study. The chain joins TRBV2 to TRBJ2-2, with 11 bases that match TRBD2. The sequences come from CD4+ T cells from peripheral blood mononuclear cells, collected after pregnancy. CDR3 protein: CASGGLADTGELFF. Written as DNA, the CDR3 is TGTGCCAGCGGGGGACTAGCGGACACCGGGGAGCTGTTTTTT.